Listed below are T cell receptor beta chains from one sample, sequenced in a study of blood T cell repertoires in COVID-19. Clones were sequenced by immunoSEQ multiplex PCR, and TCRdb holds only the in-frame ones, with some missing. Of 150,000 to 200,000 clones in the sample, less than 90% are singletons; the top ten hold approximately 8%. The sample taken for sequencing was PBMCs or T cells enriched from blood (not recorded which). Receptors were obtained from a woman in her fifties or sixties who had recovered from COVID-19. CDR3s include the opening cysteine and the closing phenylalanine or tryptophan. Fields, in order: clone size, D gene, V gene, J gene, CDR3 DNA, CDR3 protein. A D gene is named only where the DNA matches it firmly. Not all rows give a size; the values are once, few, many and, for expanded clones, a class.

>.|.|TRBV5-6|TRBJ1-5
TGTGCCAGCAGCTTATGGGGGGTTCATAGCAATCAGCCCCAGCATTTT
CASSLWGVHSNQPQHF
>.|.|TRBV6-5|TRBJ1-3
TGTGCCAGCAGTTACTCGGGAGGGACCGGAAACACCATATATTTT
CASSYSGGTGNTIYF
>.|TRBD2|TRBV7-9|TRBJ2-1
TGTGCCAGCAGCTCCAAGTGGGAGGGCTACAATGAGCAGTTCTTC
CASSSKWEGYNEQFF
>few|.|TRBV28|TRBJ1-1
TGTGCCAGCAGTTTATCCCATGACAGGCTGAACACTGAAGCTTTCTTT
CASSLSHDRLNTEAFF
>few|.|TRBV19|TRBJ2-3
TGTGCCAGTCGACTGACAGATACGCAGTATTTT
CASRLTDTQYF
>once|TRBD2|TRBV7-8|TRBJ2-3
TGTGCCAGCACGGCGGGACTAAGCACAGATACGCAGTATTTT
CASTAGLSTDTQYF
>.|TRBD1|TRBV10-3|TRBJ1-1
TGTGCCATCAGTGTTGGGGACAGGGACACTGAAGCTTTCTTT
CAISVGDRDTEAFF
>.|.|TRBV4-3|TRBJ1-5
TGCGCCAGCAGCCAAACTTACAGGGACTATAGCAATCAGCCCCAGCATTTT
CASSQTYRDYSNQPQHF
>few|TRBD2|TRBV28|TRBJ2-3
TGTGCCAGCAGTTCCTGGACTAGCGGGACAGCAGATACGCAGTATTTT
CASSSWTSGTADTQYF
>.|TRBD1|TRBV29-1|TRBJ1-2
TGCAGCGTTGAAGACCCCCCGAGGGGGCATGGCTACACCTTC
CSVEDPPRGHGYTF
>.|.|TRBV7-8|TRBJ1-1
TGTGCCAGCAGCTTACCCCGCGGGGGGGGCACTGAAGCTTTCTTT
CASSLPRGGGTEAFF
>.|.|TRBV7-9|TRBJ1-3
TGTGCCAGCAGCCTCTCTGGAAACACCATATATTTT
CASSLSGNTIYF
>.|.|TRBV29-1|TRBJ2-1
TGCAGCGTTATGAACAGGCTTGGAGACAATGAGCAGTTCTTC
CSVMNRLGDNEQFF
>.|.|TRBV28|TRBJ1-1
TGTGCCAGCAGTTTATGGGGAGAGACGAAGACGCACACTGAAGCTTTCTTT
CASSLWGETKTHTEAFF
>.|.|TRBV5-1|TRBJ2-1
TGCGCCAGCAGCTTGACAGTGGCGGAGGGGTTTGAGCAGTTCTTC
CASSLTVAEGFEQFF
>.|.|TRBV10-3|TRBJ1-2
TGTGCCATCAGTGGCACAGCTGACTATGGCTACACCTTC
CAISGTADYGYTF